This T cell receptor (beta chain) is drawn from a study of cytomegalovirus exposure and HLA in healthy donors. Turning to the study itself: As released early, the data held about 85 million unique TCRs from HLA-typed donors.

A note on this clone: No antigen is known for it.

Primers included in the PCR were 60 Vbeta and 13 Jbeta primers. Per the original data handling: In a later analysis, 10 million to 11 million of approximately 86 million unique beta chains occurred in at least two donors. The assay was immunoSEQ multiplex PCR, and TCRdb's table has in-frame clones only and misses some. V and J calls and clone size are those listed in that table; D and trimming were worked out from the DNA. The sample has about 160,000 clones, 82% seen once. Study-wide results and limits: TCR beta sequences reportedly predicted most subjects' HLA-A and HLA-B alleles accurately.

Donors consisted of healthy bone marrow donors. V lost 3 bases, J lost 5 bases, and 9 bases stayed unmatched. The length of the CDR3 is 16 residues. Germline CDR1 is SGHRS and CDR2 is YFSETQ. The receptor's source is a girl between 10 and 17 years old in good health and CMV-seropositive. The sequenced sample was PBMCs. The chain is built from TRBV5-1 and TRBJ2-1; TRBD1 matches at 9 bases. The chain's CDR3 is CASSWGTGRRDNEQFF. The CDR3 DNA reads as TGCGCCAGCAGCTGGGGGACAGGGCGGAGGGACAATGAGCAGTTCTTC.